The 22 T cell receptor beta chains given below trace back to one sample, sequenced in a study of T cell changes during pregnancy in multiple sclerosis. The data were produced by immunoSEQ multiplex PCR, yet TCRdb's version contains in-frame clones alone and is incomplete. This sample carries some 44,000 clones, roughly 90% of them seen once, and the ten largest clones take 0.7%. Sample: CD4+ T cells from peripheral blood mononuclear cells, taken before pregnancy. The receptors here all came from a female donor with multiple sclerosis, enrolled in a pregnancy study.

The rearrangement links TRBV30 to TRBJ2-1; D remains unclear. V was pared by 0 bases and J by 4 bases, with 4 bases between. The germline gives CDR1 GTSNPN, CDR2 SVGIG (reference sequence). The CDR3 is 12 residues long. This CDR3 is CAWSVIYNEQFF. The DNA for the CDR3 is TGTGCCTGGAGTGTAATATACAATGAGCAGTTCTTC. Full variable domain (remainder filled in from reference TRBV30 and TRBJ2-1): SQTIHQWPATLVQPVGSPLSLECTVEGTSNPNLYWYRQAAGRGLQLLFYSVGIGQISSEVPQNLSASRPQDRQFILSSKKLLLSDSGFYLCAWSVIYNEQFFGPGTRLTVL.

The rearrangement uses TRBV27 and TRBJ1-5, with 7 bases fitting TRBD1. The V segment lost 6 bases and the J segment 7 bases; nucleotides outside the gene matches: 9. The CDR3 is 14 residues long. CDR1 and CDR2 from the germline V gene are MNHEY and SMNVEV (reference sequence). CDR3 bases: TGTGCCAGCAGACTAACAGGGGATCGGCAGCCCCAGCATTTT. Translation gives CASRLTGDRQPQHF.

CDR3 in DNA: TGTGCCAGCAGCGTTCAGGCCGGACTCCAACTCTCAGAGCAGTACTTC. This translates into CASSVQAGLQLSEQYF. The chain employs TRBV9 and TRBJ2-7; D may be TRBD2 (5 bases). Germline values: CDR1 SGDLS, CDR2 YYNGEE. CDR3 length equals 16 residues. Trimming left V 2 bases short and J 7 bases short, with 22 bases between.

The rearrangement uses TRBV21-1 and TRBJ2-7; the table gives TRBD2 as D, unverified against the DNA. TRBV21-1 is a pseudogene locus. The CDR3 has 13 residues. The CDR3 DNA follows: TGTGCCAGCAGCAAGGGGGGGGCGAACGAGCAGTACTTC. Protein: CASSKGGANEQYF.

The CDR3 loop is CAISESRGLLSSGYTF. For the CDR3, the DNA is TGTGCCATCAGTGAGTCGAGGGGGCTTCTGTCCTCCGGCTACACCTTC. The genes are TRBV10-3 and TRBJ1-2; 7 bases agree with TRBD1. The CDR3 sequence is 16 residues long. The germline gives CDR1 ENHRY, CDR2 SYGVKD. With 0 bases clipped from V and 8 bases from J, the junction kept 12 bases outside the gene matches.

This chain uses TRBV27 with TRBJ2-7; unclear D gene. CDR3 length equals 17 residues. Germline CDR1 is MNHEY and CDR2 is SMNVEV (reference sequence). V lost 4 bases to trimming and J lost 0 bases, with 19 bases between them. The CDR3 spells CASSSPSDRLNSYEQYF. The CDR3 nucleotides read TGTGCCAGCAGTTCTCCTTCAGACCGACTGAACTCCTACGAGCAGTACTTC.

V is TRBV7-6 and J is TRBJ2-7, with D tentatively TRBD2 (5 bases). Germline V gene lookup returns CDR1 SGHVS and CDR2 FNYEAQ. Trimming took 8 bases from V and 1 from J, leaving 9 bases between them. This CDR3 region has 12 residues. CDR3 coding DNA: TGTGCCAGCGGTCCGGGATCCTACGAGCAGTACTTC. Translated: CASGPGSYEQYF.

The chain recombines TRBV2 with TRBJ1-4; the D is unclear. Deletions cut 8 bases from V and 4 bases from J, with 14 bases between. This CDR3 has 14 amino acids. Germline CDR1 is SNHLY and CDR2 is FYNNEI. CDR3 in DNA: TGTGCCAGCCGACGGGGTAACGGTAATGAAAAACTGTTTTTT. Protein: CASRRGNGNEKLFF.

The chain couples TRBV6-1 to TRBJ2-1; no definite D call. Trimming removed 6 bases at V and 9 bases at J, with 12 bases between. This CDR3 is built from 12 residues. Germline V gene data show CDR1 as MNHNS and CDR2 as SASEGT. CDR3 in amino acids: CASSLSSGEQFF. The CDR3 DNA reads as TGTGCCAGCAGCCTTAGCTCGGGTGAGCAGTTCTTC.

V and J are TRBV7-9 and TRBJ2-5; tentative D call: TRBD2 (6 bases). The V gene lost 2 bases and the J gene lost 4 bases, with 14 bases spanning the gap. Germline V gene sequence: CDR1 SEHNR, CDR2 FQNEAQ (reference sequence). The CDR3 has 15 residues. DNA for the CDR3: TGTGCCAGCAGCTTAATAACTCGCGGGGCAGAGACCCAGTACTTC. It encodes CASSLITRGAETQYF.

This clone was seen just once. The rearrangement uses TRBV7-2 and TRBJ1-4, with TRBD1 matching 7 bases. CDR3 length: 15 amino acids. After removal of 5 bases from V and 0 bases from J, the junction contained 3 bases not matched to a gene. CDR1 SGHTA and CDR2 FQGNSA come from the germline V gene. The CDR3 coding sequence is TGTGCCAGCAGCGACCAGGGGGCAACTAATGAAAAACTGTTTTTT. It specifies CASSDQGATNEKLFF.

This clone appeared a single time. The J gene is TRBJ2-7, the V gene TRBV18, with 8 bases identical to TRBD1. This CDR3 has 16 residues. V shed 4 bases, J shed 0 bases, and the junction held 8 bases outside the gene matches. Germline V lookup: CDR1 KGHSH, CDR2 LQKENI. CDR3 sequence: CASSLRGQANSYEQYF. In nucleotides, the CDR3 is TGTGCCAGCTCACTCAGGGGACAGGCGAACTCCTACGAGCAGTACTTC.

V is TRBV28 and J is TRBJ1-1; perhaps TRBD1 as D (5 bases). Per the germline V gene, CDR1 is MDHEN and CDR2 is SYDVKM. The CDR3 covers 14 residues. Trimming took 0 bases from V and 1 from J, leaving 6 bases between them. The CDR3 is CASSLWTANTEAFF. The CDR3, as DNA: TGTGCCAGCAGTTTATGGACAGCGAACACTGAAGCTTTCTTT.

The CDR3 nucleotides read TGTGCCAGCAGCGAAGGAGGGGCCGTCACTGAAGCTTTCTTT. Protein: CASSEGGAVTEAFF. V and J are TRBV28 and TRBJ1-1; the D gene is possibly TRBD1 (5 bases). CDR3 length equals 14 residues. V lost 6 bases, J lost 4 bases, and 15 bases lay in between. Germline CDR1 and CDR2: MDHEN and SYDVKM.

This sequence joins TRBV7-6 and TRBJ2-1; weak D call: TRBD2 (5 bases). Trimming shortened V by 4 bases and J by 3 bases, and 16 bases separated the two germline ends. There are 16 residues in the CDR3. Germline-derived CDR1 and CDR2 are SGHVS and FNYEAQ. This CDR3 reads CASSSPWRKSYNEQFF. In nucleotides, the CDR3 is TGTGCCAGCAGCTCACCCTGGAGGAAAAGCTACAATGAGCAGTTCTTC.

The chain links TRBV18 to TRBJ2-7; D might be TRBD2 (6 bases). Germline V lookup: CDR1 KGHSH, CDR2 LQKENI. This CDR3 is 14 amino acids long. Between the trimmed V and J ends, which lost 3 bases and 2 bases, there was a span of 11 bases. CDR3 in amino acids: CASSPGGRAYEQYF. CDR3 nucleotides: TGTGCCAGCTCACCGGGAGGCAGGGCCTACGAGCAGTACTTC.

The chain is built from TRBV2 and TRBJ2-3, with 9 bases aligning to TRBD1. Trimming cost V 11 bases and J 5 bases; bases outside gene matches: 8. The CDR3 contains 13 residues. CDR1 is SNHLY, CDR2 FYNNEI, per germline. CDR3 protein: CAGWTGVQDTQYF. The DNA of the CDR3 is TGTGCCGGGTGGACAGGGGTTCAAGATACGCAGTATTTT.

V and J are TRBV6-5 and TRBJ2-7; D gene uncertain. The V and J ends lost 0 bases and 3 bases respectively, with 6 bases between them. This CDR3 has 13 amino acids. Germline CDR1 MNHEY, CDR2 SVGAGI. CDR3 in DNA: TGTGCCAGCAGTTACTCCCCAGTCTACGAGCAGTACTTC. Its translation: CASSYSPVYEQYF.

This clone is medium-sized in the sample. The J gene is TRBJ2-1, the V gene TRBV27; TRBD2 matches 12 bases. Germline lookup yields CDR1 MNHEY and CDR2 SMNVEV (reference sequence). V trimming: 4 bases; J trimming: 0 bases; junction bases outside the gene matches: 10. The CDR3 consists of 19 residues. The CDR3 nucleotides are TGTGCCAGCAGTTGGCTAGGGCTAGCGGGAGGGAGCTCCTACAATGAGCAGTTCTTC. Its translation is CASSWLGLAGGSSYNEQFF.

The chain joins TRBV27 to TRBJ1-5; perhaps TRBD1 as D (5 bases). Germline V gene sequence: CDR1 MNHEY, CDR2 SMNVEV (reference sequence). The CDR3 spans 19 residues. Trimming stripped 6 bases from V and 0 bases from J, with 24 bases between. CDR3 in amino acids: CASSPLAGIPSTSNQPQHF. For the CDR3, the DNA is TGTGCCAGCAGCCCCCTGGCAGGGATTCCATCCACTAGCAATCAGCCCCAGCATTTT.

The CDR3 reads CASSWQDQGVLTF. CDR3 in DNA: TGTGCCAGCAGCTGGCAGGACCAGGGGGTCCTGACTTTC. This sequence joins TRBV5-5 and TRBJ2-6, with a weak D call TRBD1 (6 bases). Germline CDR1 is SGHKS and CDR2 is YYEKEE (reference sequence). V was shortened by 3 bases and J by 13 bases, with 14 bases between the two germline ends. This CDR3 region has 13 residues.

For the CDR3, the DNA is TGTGCCAGTCAAACAGGGGGCGCGGGGAGCAATCAGCCCCAGCATTTT. It specifies CASQTGGAGSNQPQHF. The genes are TRBV19 and TRBJ1-5, with 9 bases matching TRBD1. CDR3 length: 16 residues. CDR1 is LNHDA and CDR2 is SQIVND in the germline V gene (reference sequence). The ends lost 8 bases at V and 1 base at J; junction bases unmatched: 9.